The 27 T cell receptor beta chains below come from one sample, sequenced in a study of CD8 T cells in Susac syndrome. Random hexamers served to reverse transcribe about 0.5 to 1 ug RNA. TCRdb re-derived calls from the immunoSEQ multiplex PCR reads in MiXCR, one entry per CDR3 protein. Of some 450,000 distinct CDR3 sequences in the sample, 85% are singletons; the top ten hold roughly 0.1%. The material sequenced was CD8+ T cells from PBMCs. All receptors derive from a human donor with multiple sclerosis.

This chain uses TRBV19 with TRBJ2-2; D is possibly TRBD1 (6 bases). The V gene lost 4 bases and the J gene lost 6 bases, with 15 bases spanning the gap. The CDR3 is made up of 15 amino acids. Looked up from germline, CDR1 is LNHDA and CDR2 is SQIVND (reference sequence). Here the CDR3 DNA reads TGTGCCAGTAGTACCGGCTCAGGGGATGCCGGGGAGCTGTTTTTT. Its protein is CASSTGSGDAGELFF.

The chain is built from TRBV4-1 and TRBJ2-5; TRBD1 agrees at 7 bases. The CDR3 has 17 amino acids. J gave up 3 bases and V 5 bases, and 15 bases lay outside the gene matches. From germline, CDR1 is MGHRA and CDR2 YSYEKL. DNA of the CDR3: TGCGCCAGCAGCGGGAAACAGACGGGACAGCCTAAAGAGACCCAGTACTTC. As protein: CASSGKQTGQPKETQYF.

This chain links TRBV6-5 with TRBJ2-7; TRBD2 agrees at 7 bases. Germline assignment: CDR1 MNHEY and CDR2 SVGAGI. After removal of 3 bases from V and 5 bases from J, the junction contained 10 bases not matched to a gene. This CDR3 is built from 15 residues. CDR3 in amino acids: CASSYSGGSFNEQYF. The CDR3 DNA sequence: TGTGCCAGCAGTTATAGCGGCGGGAGCTTTAACGAGCAGTACTTC.

This chain connects TRBV10-3 to TRBJ1-1; D is ambiguous. Germline CDR1 reads ENHRY; CDR2 reads SYGVKD. V shed 3 bases and J shed 4 bases, with 9 bases lying between them. This CDR3 spans 13 amino acids. In DNA, the CDR3 is TGTGCCATCAGTGACGATCTCATCACTGAAGCTTTCTTT. Translating gives CAISDDLITEAFF.

This clonotype was recorded only once. The chain uses TRBV2 and TRBJ2-3; the match to TRBD2 covers 7 bases. CDR1 is SNHLY, CDR2 FYNNEI, per germline. The CDR3 runs to 13 residues. With V trimmed by 4 bases and J by 7 bases, 5 bases remained unmatched. The CDR3 spells CASSVLADYTQYF. The CDR3 DNA reads TGTGCCAGCAGTGTCCTAGCGGATTATACGCAGTATTTT.

As to this clonotype: A read error may account for a junction end that differs from germline. The V call is TRBV7-7, the J call TRBJ2-1, with TRBD2 identical over 9 bases. Germline V gene data show CDR1 as SSHAT and CDR2 as FNYEAQ (reference sequence). This CDR3 spans 15 amino acids. The chain's CDR3 is CASSLALAGMNEQFF. The CDR3 bases are TGTGCTAGCAGCTTAGCTCTAGCGGGGATGAATGAGCAGTTCTTC. The full variable domain, its missing parts supplied by reference TRBV7-7 and TRBJ2-1, is GAGVSQSPRYKVTKRGQDVTLRCDPISSHATLYWYQQALGQGPEFLTYFNYEAQPDKSGLPSDRFSAERPEGSISTLTIQRTEQRDSAMYRCASSLALAGMNEQFFGPGTRLTVL.

This clonotype came up a few times. This rearrangement joins TRBV24-1 to TRBJ2-1; D tentatively fits TRBD1 or TRBD2 (5 bases each). This CDR3 comprises 14 residues. The V end was cut by 2 bases, the J end by 7 bases, with 11 bases between. Germline lookup yields CDR1 KGHDR and CDR2 SFDVKD. The CDR3 DNA reads as TGTGCCACCAGTGATTCGATGAGGGGAAATGAGCAGTTCTTC. It encodes CATSDSMRGNEQFF.

The V and J genes are TRBV20-1 and TRBJ2-7; D gene uncertain. The V gene lost 1 base and the J gene lost 1 base, with 5 bases spanning the gap. CDR1 is DFQATT and CDR2 is SNEGSKA in the germline V gene (reference sequence). There are 12 residues in the CDR3. The CDR3 DNA sequence: TGCAGTGCTAGAGTTCCATCCTACGAGCAGTACTTC. Translated, it gives CSARVPSYEQYF.

The V call is TRBV28, the J call TRBJ2-3, with 7 bases aligning to TRBD2. Looked up from germline, CDR1 is MDHEN and CDR2 is SYDVKM. With 1 base clipped from V and 3 bases from J, the junction kept 13 bases outside the gene matches. The CDR3 is 18 amino acids. The CDR3 nucleotides are TGTGCCAGCAGTTTATTTTCCGAGGGAGGGAGGGAAACAGATACGCAGTATTTT. It translates to CASSLFSEGGRETDTQYF.

DNA of the CDR3: TGCGCCAGCAGCCAAGTTCGGATAGGTCAGCCCCAGCATTTT. Amino acids: CASSQVRIGQPQHF. The chain recombines TRBV4-1 with TRBJ1-5; D remains unclear. This CDR3 contains 14 residues. Germline V lookup: CDR1 MGHRA, CDR2 YSYEKL. V dropped 1 base and J dropped 6 bases, with 10 bases sitting between them.

The rearrangement joins TRBV11-2 to TRBJ2-1; D ambiguous. Looked up from germline, CDR1 is SGHAT and CDR2 is FQNNGV. The CDR3 contains 15 residues. V was trimmed by 4 bases and J by 2 bases, leaving 12 bases between them. The CDR3 loop is CASSSSLSAYNEQFF. In DNA, the CDR3 is TGTGCCAGCAGCTCCTCCTTGTCCGCCTACAATGAGCAGTTCTTC.

The CDR3 is CASSSSDGHNYEQYF. CDR3 in DNA: TGTGCCAGCAGCTCGTCGGACGGACACAACTACGAGCAGTACTTC. V and J are TRBV7-9 and TRBJ2-7; the D gene is possibly TRBD1 (5 bases). V was trimmed by 4 bases and J by 3 bases, leaving 16 bases between them. The germline V gene encodes CDR1 SEHNR and CDR2 FQNEAQ (reference sequence). CDR3 length: 15 residues.

The gene calls are TRBV28 and TRBJ1-2, with unresolved D. With 3 bases removed from V and 2 bases from J, the gap between germline ends came to 10 bases. The CDR3 is 14 amino acids. CDR1 and CDR2 (germline): MDHEN, SYDVKM. The DNA for the CDR3 is TGTGCCAGCAGTTTGTACCGACACAACTATGGCTACACCTTC. It translates to CASSLYRHNYGYTF.

The gene calls are TRBV2 and TRBJ1-2, with 7 bases that match TRBD1. The CDR3 spans 17 residues. Looked up from germline, CDR1 is SNHLY and CDR2 is FYNNEI. V shed 0 bases and J 7 bases; nucleotides not matched to a gene: 14. CDR3 in amino acids: CASSEAYEPTGDLGYTF. CDR3 nucleotides: TGTGCCAGCAGTGAAGCCTACGAACCAACAGGGGACCTTGGCTACACCTTC.

The chain is built from TRBV27 and TRBJ2-7, with 8 nucleotides matching TRBD1. Germline V gives CDR1 MNHEY, CDR2 SMNVEV (reference sequence). V was pared by 0 bases and J by 4 bases, with 8 bases of the junction left unmatched. The CDR3 runs 16 residues. In DNA, the CDR3 is TGTGCCAGCAGTTTATCCGGACAGGGAAAGCTATACGAGCAGTACTTC. Residues: CASSLSGQGKLYEQYF.

The CDR3 coding sequence is TGTGCCAGCAGCTTAGACAGGGGGAGCCCCGTAGGTCAGCCCCAGCATTTT. Encoded protein: CASSLDRGSPVGQPQHF. This chain connects TRBV7-6 to TRBJ1-5; 8 nucleotides agree with TRBD1. CDR1 is SGHVS, CDR2 FNYEAQ, per germline. The CDR3 runs to 17 residues. The trim removed 1 base at V and 6 bases at J, leaving 11 bases unmatched.

The chain links TRBV4-1 to TRBJ1-1; D unclear. This CDR3 region has 14 residues. Germline assignment: CDR1 MGHRA and CDR2 YSYEKL. V dropped 2 bases and J dropped 5 bases, with 12 bases sitting between them. CDR3 residues: CASSQSQITTEAFF. CDR3 bases: TGCGCCAGCAGCCAATCGCAGATAACTACTGAAGCTTTCTTT.

The chain recombines TRBV6-1 with TRBJ2-3, with D hard to call. Germline CDR1 and CDR2: MNHNS and SASEGT. The V gene lost 2 bases and the J gene lost 2 bases, with 8 bases spanning the gap. The CDR3 is 14 amino acids. The CDR3 region has the DNA TGTGCCAGCAGTGAATGGGCCAACACAGATACGCAGTATTTT. Its translation is CASSEWANTDTQYF.

The chain has TRBV11-2 and TRBJ1-1, with 10 bases aligning to TRBD1. The V gene's germline CDR1 is SGHAT and CDR2 FQNNGV. With V trimmed by 0 bases and J by 6 bases, 7 bases remained unmatched. This CDR3 region has 16 residues. In DNA, the CDR3 is TGTGCCAGCAGCTTAGAAATGACAGGGGGCCCCCCTGAAGCTTTCTTT. It specifies CASSLEMTGGPPEAFF.

The chain employs TRBV4-1 and TRBJ1-5, with D possibly matching TRBD1 (5 bases). The CDR3 is 15 amino acids. Looked up from germline, CDR1 is MGHRA and CDR2 is YSYEKL. Trimming took 2 bases from V and 2 from J, leaving 10 bases between them. Here the CDR3 reads CASSQWQGGNQPQHF. CDR3 coding DNA: TGCGCCAGCAGCCAATGGCAGGGTGGCAATCAGCCCCAGCATTTT.

V is TRBV19 and J is TRBJ1-2; no firm D call. Germline loops: CDR1 LNHDA, CDR2 SQIVND (reference sequence). The CDR3 is 15 residues long. Trimming removed 7 bases at V and 5 bases at J, with 20 bases between. In DNA form, the CDR3 reads TGTGCCAGTACCATGAGTTTGGAGAGTTTATATGGCTACACCTTC. This encodes CASTMSLESLYGYTF.

This clonotype has a handful of counts. The chain combines TRBV14 with TRBJ2-1; D is unclear. This CDR3 comprises 12 residues. Trimming left V 0 bases short and J 7 bases short, with 4 bases between. From germline, CDR1 is SGHDN and CDR2 FVKESK. The CDR3 loop reads CASSQDWNEQFF. The CDR3, as DNA: TGTGCCAGCAGCCAAGATTGGAATGAGCAGTTCTTC.

This chain's CDR3 is CASHTGTPWGEQYF. The CDR3 DNA is TGTGCCAGCCATACCGGGACACCGTGGGGCGAGCAGTACTTC. The chain recombines TRBV28 with TRBJ2-7, with D possibly matching TRBD1 (6 bases). CDR3 length: 14 residues. V lost 8 bases, J lost 6 bases, and 20 bases lay in between. Germline V CDR1 and CDR2: MDHEN, SYDVKM.

This rearrangement joins TRBV6-5 to TRBJ2-1, with a possible D match to TRBD1 (6 bases). The V and J ends lost 0 bases and 6 bases respectively, with 12 bases between them. Germline loops: CDR1 MNHEY, CDR2 SVGAGI. The CDR3 length is 15 residues. The CDR3 here is CASSYSTGWGNEQFF. The CDR3 DNA reads TGTGCCAGCAGTTACTCAACAGGGTGGGGCAATGAGCAGTTCTTC.

The chain carries TRBV5-4 and TRBJ2-2; 7 bases match TRBD2. The germline gives CDR1 SGHNT, CDR2 YYREEE (reference sequence). V was clipped by 4 bases and J by 1 base; unmatched bases: 7. The CDR3 is 16 residues long. CDR3 sequence: CASSPLTGGNTGELFF. CDR3 nucleotide sequence: TGTGCCAGCAGCCCCCTAACGGGGGGGAACACCGGGGAGCTGTTTTTT.

The V and J genes are TRBV20-1 and TRBJ1-6; D perhaps matches TRBD1 (6 bases). Germline CDR1 is DFQATT and CDR2 is SNEGSKA (reference sequence). The CDR3 is 15 residues long. With 6 bases removed from V and 0 bases from J, the gap between germline ends came to 12 bases. DNA of the CDR3: TGCAGTGCCAATACAGGGAGCTCCTATAATTCACCCCTCCACTTT. It codes for CSANTGSSYNSPLHF.

The chain employs TRBV7-9 and TRBJ2-7; possibly TRBD1 for D (6 bases). The CDR3 extends over 16 amino acids. In germline, CDR1 is SEHNR, CDR2 FQNEAQ (reference sequence). V was trimmed by 0 bases and J by 2 bases, leaving 14 bases between them. For the CDR3, the DNA is TGTGCCAGCAGCTTAGCGGGGGCAGGGGCCGCCTACGAGCAGTACTTC. Residues: CASSLAGAGAAYEQYF.